The 17 T cell receptor beta chains below were found in one sample sequenced in a study of shared clonotypes between healthy human individuals (TCRdb year 2020). Library construction relied on the immunoSEQ multiplex PCR assay. The clones in this table, taken by TCRdb from immuneACCESS, are in-frame only. Not every clone is retained; where verified, under half of the shortfall comes from an unresolved V gene, and the cause of the rest is unknown. In all, the sample holds roughly 1 million clones, and more than 75% of those were seen once. Approximately 0.5% of the sample goes to the ten largest clones. Input material: memory CD4+ T cells from PBMCs. Taken with the paper, the label for cell subset or site translates to: CD45RA-negative fraction. The source is a man between 18 and 35 years old in good health. Some clones in this sample may be carry-over from other donors' samples.

The CDR3 protein is CASSQDSGTGQYF. The CDR3 DNA reads as TGTGCCAGCAGCCAAGATTCGGGGACGGGGCAGTACTTC. The chain employs TRBV4-2 and TRBJ2-7, with D possibly called TRBD1 or TRBD2 (5 bases each). The V gene lost 0 bases and the J gene lost 9 bases, with 12 bases spanning the gap. There are 13 residues in the CDR3. Germline CDR1 reads LGHNA; CDR2 reads YNFKEQ.

V usage is TRBV27 and J usage is TRBJ2-7; 8 bases line up with TRBD1. The CDR3 is 15 amino acids. J lost 2 bases, V lost 2 bases, and 5 bases had no gene match. Germline lookup yields CDR1 MNHEY and CDR2 SMNVEV (reference sequence). CDR3 loop: CASSLVQGEAYEQYF. The CDR3 DNA reads TGTGCCAGCAGTTTAGTACAGGGGGAAGCCTACGAGCAGTACTTC.

The chain links TRBV11-2 to TRBJ2-3; unclear D gene. CDR1 is SGHAT and CDR2 is FQNNGV in the germline V gene. The CDR3 is 16 residues long. V was clipped by 5 bases and J by 0 bases, with 15 bases between them. Here the CDR3 DNA reads TGTGCCAGCAGCAGCCGGTCAGACGGCAGCACAGATACGCAGTATTTT. This gives the protein CASSSRSDGSTDTQYF.

The V gene is TRBV5-1, the J gene TRBJ2-5; no reliable D call. V lost 7 bases to trimming and J lost 1 base, with 5 bases between them. The CDR3 contains 11 residues. Germline CDR1 and CDR2: SGHRS and YFSETQ. CDR3 DNA: TGCGCCAGCCGAAGCCAAGAGACCCAGTACTTC. Amino acids: CASRSQETQYF.

This clone has a handful of counts. The CDR3 nucleotides are TGCGCCAGCAGCTTGACCGGGGAAGAGCAGTACTTC. Protein: CASSLTGEEQYF. The gene calls are TRBV5-1 and TRBJ2-7, with D possibly being TRBD2 (5 bases). The CDR3 length is 12 residues. V was pared by 1 base and J by 7 bases, with 9 bases between. Germline V CDR1 and CDR2: SGHRS, YFSETQ. The full variable domain, in which reference TRBV5-1 and TRBJ2-7 provide the parts outside the CDR3, is KAGVTQTPRYLIKTRGQQVTLSCSPISGHRSVSWYQQTPGQGLQFLFEYFSETQRNKGNFPGRFSGRQFSNSRSEMNVSTLELGDSALYLCASSLTGEEQYFGPGTRLTVT.

The rearrangement links TRBV7-3 to TRBJ2-2; 7 nucleotides match TRBD2. The J segment lost 5 bases and the V segment lost 3 bases, leaving 0 bases of the junction unmatched. There are 13 residues in the CDR3. CDR1 and CDR2 from the germline V gene are SGHTA and FQGTGA. Here the CDR3 reads CASSFSGTGELFF. In DNA form, the CDR3 reads TGTGCCAGCAGCTTTAGCGGGACCGGGGAGCTGTTTTTT.

Concerning this clone: Other DNA sequences within the sample encode an identical CDR3. The chain uses TRBV7-9 and TRBJ2-3; D remains ambiguous. Trimming took off 1 base at V and 4 bases at J, with 3 bases between the two ends. From germline, CDR1 is SEHNR and CDR2 FQNEAQ (reference sequence). The CDR3 loop spans 12 amino acids. CDR3 residues: CASSLEPDTQYF. For the CDR3, the DNA is TGTGCCAGCAGCTTAGAGCCAGATACGCAGTATTTT.

The chain has TRBV9 and TRBJ2-1, with D unresolved. The V gene lost 2 bases and the J gene lost 5 bases, with 11 bases spanning the gap. The germline V gene encodes CDR1 SGDLS and CDR2 YYNGEE. The CDR3 runs to 14 residues. The DNA of the CDR3 is TGTGCCAGCAGCGTCCTCACGTCGGACAATGAGCAGTTCTTC. Its protein is CASSVLTSDNEQFF.

Points on this clone: Other DNA sequences in this specimen translate into the identical CDR3. J is TRBJ2-7 and V is TRBV5-1; 7 nucleotides agree with TRBD1. From germline, CDR1 is SGHRS and CDR2 YFSETQ. Germline trimming cut 3 bases from V and 2 bases from J; bases unmatched to any gene: 2. The CDR3 contains 13 residues. CDR3 loop: CASSWTGAYEQYF. The CDR3 DNA reads TGCGCCAGCAGCTGGACAGGAGCCTACGAGCAGTACTTC.

The chain employs TRBV7-3 and TRBJ2-3; D is possibly TRBD2 (6 bases). Per the germline V gene, CDR1 is SGHTA and CDR2 is FQGTGA. This CDR3 has 14 amino acids. V shed 5 bases and J shed 4 bases, with 13 bases lying between them. The CDR3 region has the DNA TGTGCCAGCAGCCGCGGGACGCCTGCAGATACGCAGTATTTT. It is translated as CASSRGTPADTQYF.

As regards this clone: Different DNA sequences within this sample yield the same CDR3. The chain joins TRBV20-1 to TRBJ2-5; no clear D. CDR3 length: 11 amino acids. V was shortened by 5 bases and J by 3 bases, with 7 bases between the two germline ends. Germline V gene sequence: CDR1 DFQATT, CDR2 SNEGSKA (reference sequence). In nucleotides, the CDR3 is TGCAGTGCTTCTCCAAAAGAGACCCAGTACTTC. Translating gives CSASPKETQYF.

This sequence joins TRBV7-8 and TRBJ1-5, with D unresolved. With 0 bases removed from V and 2 bases from J, the gap between germline ends came to 8 bases. This CDR3 has 15 amino acids. Germline V gene sequence: CDR1 SGHVS, CDR2 FQNEAQ. The DNA of the CDR3 is TGTGCCAGCAGCTTAGCGCCCTTAGGCAATCAGCCCCAGCATTTT. Protein product: CASSLAPLGNQPQHF.

V usage is TRBV6-6 and J usage is TRBJ2-4, with a possible D match to TRBD1 (6 bases). Trimming took 5 bases from V and 7 from J, leaving 18 bases between them. The CDR3 is 15 amino acids. Germline loops: CDR1 MNHNY, CDR2 SVGAGI (reference sequence). CDR3 nucleotides: TGTGCCAGCAGTCAGGGGCTGTTGAACGTGAACATTCAGTACTTC. It yields the protein CASSQGLLNVNIQYF.

The rearrangement uses TRBV2 and TRBJ2-1, with TRBD2 matching 8 bases. V trimming: 4 bases; J trimming: 8 bases; junction bases outside the gene matches: 13. Germline lookup yields CDR1 SNHLY and CDR2 FYNNEI. The CDR3 spans 16 residues. This CDR3 reads CASSGGSGATWDEQFF. CDR3 DNA sequence: TGTGCCAGCAGTGGAGGTAGCGGGGCAACGTGGGATGAGCAGTTCTTC.

This chain uses TRBV11-2 with TRBJ2-1; D is possibly TRBD2 (7 bases). Germline V gene data show CDR1 as SGHAT and CDR2 as FQNNGV. The CDR3 length is 19 residues. Trimming took off 3 bases at V and 4 bases at J, with 25 bases between the two ends. The CDR3 nucleotides are TGTGCCAGCAGCTTTGGGGGCGGGAGCTACAGAGTTAGTTACAATGAGCAGTTCTTC. It encodes CASSFGGGSYRVSYNEQFF.

V gene TRBV5-6 combines with J gene TRBJ2-5; 7 bases line up with TRBD1. CDR1 is SGHDT, CDR2 YYEEEE, per germline. The CDR3 has 13 amino acids. V gave up 6 bases and J gave up 2 bases; unmatched junction bases: 4. CDR3 protein: CASNGQVQETQYF. The DNA for the CDR3 is TGTGCCAGCAACGGACAGGTGCAAGAGACCCAGTACTTC.

The chain has TRBV2 and TRBJ1-1; TRBD1 matches at 8 bases. The CDR3 totals 13 residues. Trimming took 6 bases from V and 4 from J; bases not matched to a gene: 4. The germline gives CDR1 SNHLY, CDR2 FYNNEI. In DNA form, the CDR3 reads TGTGCCAGCAGCCTACAGGGGGTCACTGAAGCTTTCTTT. This gives the protein CASSLQGVTEAFF. Full variable domain (outside the CDR3, taken from reference TRBV2 and TRBJ1-1): EPEVTQTPSHQVTQMGQEVILRCVPISNHLYFYWYRQILGQKVEFLVSFYNNEISEKSEIFDDQFSVERPDGSNFTLKIRSTKLEDSAMYFCASSLQGVTEAFFGQGTRLTVV.